These 10 T cell receptor beta chains share one sample of origin, sequenced in a study of CD8 T cells in Susac syndrome. Reverse transcription of roughly 0.45 to 1 ug RNA used random hexamers. TCRdb processed the immunoSEQ multiplex PCR reads anew with MiXCR; each CDR3 protein has one entry. The sample has around 300,000 distinct CDR3 sequences; just over 90% are singletons. The material sequenced was CD4+ T cells from PBMCs. The receptors shown here come from a human donor with multiple sclerosis.

The rearrangement links TRBV30 to TRBJ1-3; D may be TRBD1 (5 bases). From germline, CDR1 is GTSNPN and CDR2 SVGIG (reference sequence). The V end was cut by 4 bases, the J end by 3 bases, with 22 bases between. The CDR3 runs to 17 residues. CDR3 residues: CAWTRDRTARGGNTIYF. The CDR3 DNA is TGTGCCTGGACAAGAGACCGGACGGCGAGGGGTGGAAACACCATATATTTT.

This chain links TRBV11-2 with TRBJ2-3; 8 nucleotides agree with TRBD1. The J segment lost 6 bases and the V segment lost 0 bases, leaving 5 bases of the junction unmatched. Germline lookup yields CDR1 SGHAT and CDR2 FQNNGV. The CDR3 runs 15 residues. This CDR3 is CASSLEVNRGDTQYF. The DNA of the CDR3 is TGTGCCAGCAGCTTAGAGGTCAACAGGGGGGATACGCAGTATTTT. The full variable domain, its missing parts supplied by reference TRBV11-2 and TRBJ2-3, is EAGVAQSPRYKIIEKRQSVAFWCNPISGHATLYWYQQILGQGPKLLIQFQNNGVVDDSQLPKDRFSAERLKGVDSTLKIQPAKLEDSAVYLCASSLEVNRGDTQYFGPGTRLTVL.

This chain links TRBV19 with TRBJ2-1; weak D call: TRBD2 (6 bases). This CDR3 region has 14 residues. CDR1 is LNHDA and CDR2 is SQIVND in the germline V gene (reference sequence). V was pared by 2 bases and J by 8 bases, with 13 bases between. The CDR3: CASSILDSGDEQFF. The CDR3 nucleotides read TGTGCCAGTAGTATATTGGACTCGGGGGATGAGCAGTTCTTC.

This chain uses TRBV7-6 with TRBJ2-5; 8 nucleotides line up with TRBD2. In germline, CDR1 is SGHVS, CDR2 FNYEAQ. V was clipped by 5 bases and J by 7 bases; unmatched bases: 12. There are 15 residues in the CDR3. CDR3 nucleotides: TGTGCCAGCAGCCCGACGTTGGATAGCGGGACGACCCAGTACTTC. As protein: CASSPTLDSGTTQYF.

The chain couples TRBV20-1 to TRBJ2-1; possibly TRBD2 for D (5 bases). Trimming removed 0 bases at V and 0 bases at J, with 15 bases between. Germline V gene sequence: CDR1 DFQATT, CDR2 SNEGSKA (reference sequence). This CDR3 contains 17 residues. CDR3 protein: CSARDQLARSSYNEQFF. CDR3 DNA: TGCAGTGCTAGAGATCAATTAGCGCGGAGCTCCTACAATGAGCAGTTCTTC.

V is TRBV2 and J is TRBJ2-2; TRBD2 agrees at 7 bases. The CDR3 sequence is 14 residues long. CDR1 SNHLY and CDR2 FYNNEI come from the germline V gene. V gave up 6 bases and J gave up 2 bases; unmatched junction bases: 3. The CDR3 sequence is CASRGLINTGELFF. The DNA of the CDR3 is TGTGCCAGCAGGGGACTAATCAACACCGGGGAGCTGTTTTTT.

The chain links TRBV29-1 to TRBJ1-6, with D uncertain. In germline, CDR1 is SQVTM, CDR2 ANQGSEA. Deletions cut 7 bases from V and 0 bases from J, with 10 bases between. CDR3 length equals 14 residues. The CDR3 DNA reads TGCAGCGCGAGGATGAGCTCCTATAATTCACCCCTCCACTTT. Translating gives CSARMSSYNSPLHF.

This clonotype was detected once. This chain links TRBV28 with TRBJ2-4, with 7 positions matching TRBD1. Germline loops: CDR1 MDHEN, CDR2 SYDVKM. V was pared by 5 bases and J by 0 bases, with 10 bases of the junction left unmatched. This CDR3 has 17 residues. In nucleotides, the CDR3 is TGTGCCAGCAGTGATACAGGGGCCATACTAGCCAAAAACATTCAGTACTTC. Protein sequence: CASSDTGAILAKNIQYF.

The gene calls are TRBV7-2 and TRBJ2-5, with D maybe TRBD2 (6 bases). Germline V gives CDR1 SGHTA, CDR2 FQGNSA. V gave up 3 bases and J gave up 2 bases, with 13 bases separating them. This CDR3 has 15 amino acids. This CDR3 reads CASSFIREWQETQYF. CDR3 DNA: TGTGCCAGCAGCTTTATCCGGGAGTGGCAAGAGACCCAGTACTTC.

The chain uses TRBV30 and TRBJ2-3; tentative D call: TRBD2 (6 bases). V was shortened by 0 bases and J by 0 bases, with 10 bases between the two germline ends. Germline CDR1 and CDR2: GTSNPN and SVGIG (reference sequence). The CDR3 totals 15 residues. The CDR3 nucleotides read TGTGCCTGGAGTGTACTGGAGGGGAGCACAGATACGCAGTATTTT. Protein sequence: CAWSVLEGSTDTQYF.